This T cell receptor beta chain was documented in a study of CD8+ T cells in alopecia areata. Findings and limits, study-wide: Because of a solitary nonresponder, the connection of baseline CD8+ expansion to response stays uncertain. Higher clonality than in normal scalp was seen in lesional scalp, especially alopecia totalis/universalis.

Concerning this clone itself: Its antigen is not known.

RNA extraction and reverse transcription yielded cDNA as sequencing template. Libraries were prepared by immunoSEQ multiplex PCR; TCRdb keeps only in-frame clonotypes and omits some of them. The sample lists some 170,000 clones, roughly 50% occurring once. Sample treatment: oral pan-JAK inhibitor, 5-10 mg twice daily. Those with alopecia areata gave lesional scalp punch biopsies and peripheral blood. CDR1 and CDR2 (germline): ENHRY, SYGVKD. CDR3 length: 12 residues. V lost 11 bases to trimming and J lost 1 base, with 11 bases between them. The sample here was CD4+ T cells sorted from blood, taken at approximately week 60, from a patient treated with tofacitinib. The TCR was taken from a human donor with alopecia areata. The gene calls are TRBV10-3 and TRBJ1-1; D is ambiguous. CDR3 residues: CAVRHQNTEAFF. DNA of the CDR3: TGTGCCGTACGACACCAGAACACTGAAGCTTTCTTT.